A selection of T cell receptor beta chains follows, all from one sample in a study of identical twins. TCRdb redid the calling of the 5' RACE reads with MiXCR, one entry per CDR3 protein. The sample has hundreds of thousands of distinct CDR3 sequences; 8.5% to 9% are singletons. The same sample was also studied in work on yellow fever vaccine responses in identical twins.

Sample: PBMCs. The receptors shown here come from a young woman in good health. Each CDR3 is given with its conserved first and last residue. D genes are given only for firm matches. Clone size is stated in some rows and not others, as once, few, many or a class when expanded.

V	D	size	J	DNA	CDR3
TRBV7-9	-	few	TRBJ2-1	TGTGCCAGCAGCTACGGTGAGCAGTTCTTC	CASSYGEQFF
TRBV7-9	TRBD1	few	TRBJ2-5	TGTGCCAGCGGTTTCCCCGGGGACAGGGTACAAGAGACCCAGTACTTC	CASGFPGDRVQETQYF
TRBV7-8	-	-	TRBJ2-1	TGTGCCAGCAGCCTGTCACAGGGCGCCCATTACAATGAGCAGTTCTTC	CASSLSQGAHYNEQFF
TRBV29-1	-	-	TRBJ2-1	TGCAGCGTTGAAGTACACAACAATGAGCAGTTCTTC	CSVEVHNNEQFF
TRBV20-1	TRBD1	-	TRBJ1-4	TGCAGTGCATCCGGGACAGAGAATGAAAAACTGTTTTTT	CSASGTENEKLFF
TRBV6-1	TRBD1	few	TRBJ2-1	TGTGCCAGCACGGACAGGGCACGCAATGAGCAGTTCTTC	CASTDRARNEQFF
TRBV18	-	-	TRBJ1-2	TGTGCCAGCTCACCAATTGGGCAGCCGGCTAACTATGGCTACACCTTC	CASSPIGQPANYGYTF
TRBV19	-	-	TRBJ2-1	TGTGCCAGTAGTGTTCGGGTGCACAATGAGCAGTTCTTC	CASSVRVHNEQFF
TRBV6-1	-	-	TRBJ2-3	TGTGCCAGCAGTAGAAGGGGAGGGGGCTCCACAGATACGCAGTATTTT	CASSRRGGGSTDTQYF
TRBV6-2/TRBV6-3	-	-	TRBJ2-1	TGTGCCAGCCGCCTCGGAGTGACAGCCCCCTACAATGAGCAGTTCTTC	CASRLGVTAPYNEQFF
TRBV20-1	TRBD2	-	TRBJ2-3	TGCAGTGCTACACCGACTAGCGGGCTCACAGATACGCAGTATTTT	CSATPTSGLTDTQYF
TRBV12-3/TRBV12-4	TRBD1	few	TRBJ1-1	TGTGCCAGCAGTTCCACCCGGGACAGGTTGGACACTGAAGCTTTCTTT	CASSSTRDRLDTEAFF
TRBV2	-	-	TRBJ2-5	TGTGCCAGCGCACTCCACGTTAACCAAGAGACCCAGTACTTC	CASALHVNQETQYF
TRBV28	-	many	TRBJ2-7	TGTGCCAGCAGCTCCCGGGGCTCAGTAAACGGGCTCTACGAGCAGTACTTC	CASSSRGSVNGLYEQYF
TRBV10-3	TRBD1	many	TRBJ2-1	TGTGCCATCAGCGAAGGCCGGGACAGGTACAATGAGCAGTTCTTC	CAISEGRDRYNEQFF
TRBV5-1	-	many	TRBJ2-3	TGCGCCAGCAGCCAGGACCACCCCGCAGATACGCAGTATTTT	CASSQDHPADTQYF
TRBV25-1	TRBD2	-	TRBJ2-5	TGTGCCAGCAGTTGGGGCTTAGCGGGGGGAGAGACCCAGTACTTC	CASSWGLAGGETQYF
TRBV20-1	TRBD1	many	TRBJ2-1	TGCAGAGTTACCGGGACAGGGGTATACAATGAGCAGTTCTTC	CRVTGTGVYNEQFF
TRBV29-1	-	few	TRBJ2-7	TGCAGCGTGAGGACAGAGAACTCCTACGAGCAGTACTTC	CSVRTENSYEQYF
TRBV5-6	TRBD2	-	TRBJ2-1	TGTGCCAGCAGCCCGGGACTAGTCTGGGCCCGCTACAATGAGCAGTTCTTC	CASSPGLVWARYNEQFF
TRBV27	-	-	TRBJ2-5	TGTGCCAGCAGTTTAGTCCCCCTGGGGGCGGCGGCACAAGAGACCCAGTACTTC	CASSLVPLGAAAQETQYF
TRBV7-8	TRBD1	-	TRBJ2-7	TGTGCCAGCAGCCGAGGGACAGGGGAGTATTACGAGCAGTACTTC	CASSRGTGEYYEQYF
TRBV20-1	TRBD1	few	TRBJ1-5	TGCAGTGCTAGACCTCCCATTGGACAGGGGTATCAGCCCCAGCATTTT	CSARPPIGQGYQPQHF
TRBV3-1	TRBD2	-	TRBJ2-7	TGTGCCAGCAGCCGACTAGCGGACGAGCAGTACTTC	CASSRLADEQYF
TRBV5-1	-	-	TRBJ2-5	TGCGCCAGCAGCTTGGCCGCAATGGTCGGAGAGACCCAGTACTTC	CASSLAAMVGETQYF
TRBV11-2	TRBD1	many	TRBJ2-3	TGTGCCAGCAGCTTAGATCAGGGACAGCGGAGCACAGATACGCAGTATTTT	CASSLDQGQRSTDTQYF
TRBV5-4	TRBD1	-	TRBJ1-1	TGTGCCAGCATCATGACAGGGGGAAGGACTGAAGCTTTCTTT	CASIMTGGRTEAFF
TRBV10-3	-	many	TRBJ2-3	TGTGCCATCAGTGATACGACTAGATACGCAGATACGCAGTATTTT	CAISDTTRYADTQYF
TRBV5-1	-	few	TRBJ2-7	TGCGCCAGCAGCTTGGCGGCTTTTAACGAGCAGTACTTC	CASSLAAFNEQYF
TRBV5-5	TRBD2	many	TRBJ2-3	TGTGCCAGCAGCTTGGAGACTAGCGGCTTTGGGGATACGCAGTATTTT	CASSLETSGFGDTQYF
TRBV6-2/TRBV6-3	-	few	TRBJ2-1	TGTGCCAGCAGTTACTCGGACCGAAACAATGAGCAGTTCTTC	CASSYSDRNNEQFF
TRBV12-3/TRBV12-4	-	many	TRBJ2-2	TGTGCCAGCAGTATACAAGGAAGAGGGGCGAACACCGGGGAGCTGTTTTTT	CASSIQGRGANTGELFF
TRBV4-1	TRBD2	few	TRBJ2-1	TGCGCCAGCAGCCAAGAGAACGACCGTACTAGCGGGAGACGAGGAGAGCAGTTCTTC	CASSQENDRTSGRRGEQFF
TRBV24-1	-	many	TRBJ2-2	TGTGCCACCAGTGATCCGGGACGGTCGAACACCGGGGAGCTGTTTTTT	CATSDPGRSNTGELFF
TRBV6-1	-	-	TRBJ2-1	TGTGCCAGCAGTGAAGGAGGGCGAAAGAGGGTGAGGAATGAGCAGTTCTTC	CASSEGGRKRVRNEQFF
TRBV28	TRBD2	many	TRBJ2-7	TGTGCCGCCGGGACTAGCGGCCTCTCCTACGAGCAGTACTTC	CAAGTSGLSYEQYF
TRBV5-1	-	many	TRBJ2-6	TGCGCCAGCAGCTCCCGGGGGTCTGGGGCCAACGTCCTGACTTTC	CASSSRGSGANVLTF
TRBV4-3	TRBD2	-	TRBJ2-7	TGCGCCAGCAGCCGCAGACTAGCGGGAGGGTCCTCCTACGAGCAGTACTTC	CASSRRLAGGSSYEQYF
TRBV29-1	TRBD2	many	TRBJ2-7	TGCAGCGTGGCGGGACTAGCGGGAGGGAATGAGCAGTACTTC	CSVAGLAGGNEQYF
TRBV7-2	TRBD2	-	TRBJ2-1	TGTGCCAGCAGCGGACGGACTAGCGGGGCGTACAATGAGCAGTTCTTC	CASSGRTSGAYNEQFF
TRBV10-3	-	-	TRBJ2-5	TGTGCCATCAGTGAGTCGTCTAGCCCCCCGGAGACCCAGTACTTC	CAISESSSPPETQYF
TRBV2	-	-	TRBJ1-1	TGTGCCAGCAGGGAGGGGGGGAGGACTGAAGCTTTCTTT	CASREGGRTEAFF
TRBV6-1	-	many	TRBJ1-4	TGTGCCAGCAGAGTCGGACAGCGGCCGAATGAAAAACTGTTTTTT	CASRVGQRPNEKLFF
TRBV5-5	TRBD2	few	TRBJ2-7	TGTGCCAGCAGCTTGGAGACAATAGCGGGGGAGCACGAGCAGTACTTC	CASSLETIAGEHEQYF
TRBV20-1	TRBD1	many	TRBJ2-3	TGCAGTGCTAGAGCCGCCCGGACAGGGGGTCTAAGCACAGATACGCAGTATTTT	CSARAARTGGLSTDTQYF
TRBV29-1	TRBD1	few	TRBJ2-7	TGCAGCGTTGAAGGGACAGGGGGTCCCTACGAGCAGTACTTC	CSVEGTGGPYEQYF
TRBV5-4	TRBD2	-	TRBJ2-7	TGTGCCAGCAGCCCTAGGACTAGCGGGCTCTACGAGCAGTACTTC	CASSPRTSGLYEQYF
TRBV14	-	few	TRBJ2-3	TGTGCCAGCAGCCAGGAGAGATTAAGCACAGATACGCAGTATTTT	CASSQERLSTDTQYF